These 21 T cell receptor beta chains were sequenced from one sample in a study of blood T cell repertoires in COVID-19. Assay: immunoSEQ multiplex PCR; the TCRdb copy retains only in-frame clones and omits some. Found here are roughly 63,000 clones, 75% to 90% of them singletons; the top ten hold approximately 2.9%. Sequenced material: peripheral blood. The receptors come from a man aged 45 to 65 with acute or convalescent COVID-19.

The rearrangement joins TRBV18 to TRBJ1-1; maybe TRBD1 (5 bases). With 1 base removed from V and 5 bases from J, the gap between germline ends came to 14 bases. This CDR3 comprises 15 residues. CDR1 and CDR2 (germline): KGHSH, LQKENI. The CDR3 DNA is TGTGCCAGCTCACCACAGGTCAACCGGGGGACTGAAGCTTTCTTT. Translating it yields CASSPQVNRGTEAFF.

This chain connects TRBV7-2 to TRBJ1-1; TRBD1 is a possible D gene (5 bases). The CDR3 has 16 amino acids. The V gene's germline CDR1 is SGHTA and CDR2 FQGNSA. Trimming cost V 5 bases and J 4 bases, with 20 bases left between them. Here the CDR3 DNA reads TGTGCCAGCAGCCCCCCGGGGGTAGGCGGGGGCACTGAAGCTTTCTTT. Amino acid sequence: CASSPPGVGGGTEAFF.

The chain carries TRBV7-2 and TRBJ2-2; 7 nucleotides line up with TRBD2. Germline CDR1 and CDR2: SGHTA and FQGNSA. Germline trimming cut 5 bases from V and 4 bases from J; bases unmatched to any gene: 10. This CDR3 contains 16 residues. The CDR3 loop reads CASSVTGAGLTGELFF. DNA of the CDR3: TGTGCCAGCAGCGTAACAGGAGCGGGACTCACCGGGGAGCTGTTTTTT.

This clone showed up just once. Other DNA sequences in this sample translate to the same CDR3. The J gene is TRBJ2-5, the V gene TRBV6-5, with TRBD2 matching 11 bases. This CDR3 is built from 14 residues. V gave up 5 bases and J gave up 4 bases; unmatched junction bases: 3. Germline V CDR1 and CDR2: MNHEY, SVGAGI. The CDR3 DNA reads TGTGCCAGCAGTACAGGACTAGCGGGAGAGACCCAGTACTTC. Its protein is CASSTGLAGETQYF.

J is TRBJ2-3 and V is TRBV7-2; 8 nucleotides agree with TRBD1. The trim removed 2 bases at V and 3 bases at J, leaving 7 bases unmatched. This CDR3 has 16 amino acids. Germline values: CDR1 SGHTA, CDR2 FQGNSA. The CDR3 coding sequence is TGTGCCAGCAGCTTAAAGGGACAGGTGGTGACAGATACGCAGTATTTT. Its translation is CASSLKGQVVTDTQYF. Together with reference TRBV7-2 and TRBJ2-3, the CDR3 gives the full variable domain: GAGVSQSPSNKVTEKGKDVELRCDPISGHTALYWYRQSLGQGLEFLIYFQGNSAPDKSGLPSDRFSAERTGGSVSTLTIQRTQQEDSAVYLCASSLKGQVVTDTQYFGPGTRLTVL.

The chain joins TRBV18 to TRBJ1-1; 11 nucleotides agree with TRBD1. The germline gives CDR1 KGHSH, CDR2 LQKENI. V dropped 2 bases and J dropped 5; count of bases not matched to a gene: 7. This CDR3 is 16 amino acids long. The CDR3 DNA is TGTGCCAGCTCACCAAGGACAGGGGGCCAATTGACTGAAGCTTTCTTT. Encoded protein: CASSPRTGGQLTEAFF.

This chain joins TRBV5-5 and TRBJ2-7; TRBD1 matches 8 bases. With V trimmed by 4 bases and J by 12 bases, 15 bases remained unmatched. The CDR3 spans 14 residues. Germline-derived CDR1 and CDR2 are SGHKS and YYEKEE (reference sequence). CDR3 nucleotides: TGTGCCAGCAGCATACCCGGGACAGGAAGGAATTTGTACGTC. Protein sequence: CASSIPGTGRNLYV.

J is TRBJ1-4 and V is TRBV6-5, with D tentatively TRBD1 (5 bases). From germline, CDR1 is MNHEY and CDR2 SVGAGI. V was cut by 6 bases and J by 5 bases, with 16 bases left in between. This CDR3 has 15 residues. CDR3 in amino acids: CASRDRQSRNEKLFF. The CDR3 region has the DNA TGTGCCAGCAGGGATAGACAGAGTCGGAATGAAAAACTGTTTTTT.

J is TRBJ2-5 and V is TRBV27, with D possibly matching TRBD2 (5 bases). The germline V gene has CDR1 MNHEY and CDR2 SMNVEV (reference sequence). The CDR3 has 11 amino acids. The V end lost 8 bases, the J end lost 5 bases, and 9 bases lay between the germline ends. CDR3 bases: TGTGCCAGCGGACCGGGGGAGACCCAGTACTTC. Amino acids: CASGPGETQYF.

The chain uses TRBV6-2 or TRBV6-3 and TRBJ2-3; TRBD2 might be the D (5 bases). CDR1 and CDR2 (germline): MNHEY, SVGEGT. This CDR3 is 17 amino acids long. V was cut by 1 base and J by 5 bases, with 19 bases left in between. The CDR3 spells CASSYLADKAAVDTQYF. CDR3 nucleotides: TGTGCCAGCAGTTACTTGGCCGATAAAGCGGCGGTAGATACGCAGTATTTT.

V gene TRBV6-5 combines with J gene TRBJ1-2, with a weak D call TRBD1 (5 bases). The V gene lost 0 bases and the J gene lost 5 bases, with 13 bases spanning the gap. Germline V gene sequence: CDR1 MNHEY, CDR2 SVGAGI. This CDR3 region has 15 residues. The CDR3 loop is CASSYSRRAGYGYTF. The CDR3 nucleotides are TGTGCCAGCAGTTACTCGCGCAGGGCCGGGTATGGCTACACCTTC.

The genes are TRBV19 and TRBJ2-2; no reliable D call. Germline values: CDR1 LNHDA, CDR2 SQIVND (reference sequence). V was cut by 2 bases and J by 4 bases, with 17 bases left in between. This CDR3 is 17 amino acids long. CDR3 region: CASSIMHLRLSTGELFF. The CDR3, as DNA: TGTGCCAGTAGTATAATGCATCTCCGACTCTCCACCGGGGAGCTGTTTTTT.

The chain recombines TRBV24-1 with TRBJ1-5; a possible D gene is TRBD1 (6 bases). Germline CDR1 and CDR2: KGHDR and SFDVKD. CDR3 length: 16 residues. V was cut by 5 bases and J by 2 bases, with 15 bases left in between. CDR3 sequence reads: CATSGTGKGRNQPQHF. Here the CDR3 DNA reads TGTGCCACCAGTGGAACAGGGAAAGGGCGCAATCAGCCCCAGCATTTT.

The rearrangement links TRBV9 to TRBJ1-1, with 7 bases that match TRBD1. In germline, CDR1 is SGDLS, CDR2 YYNGEE. This CDR3 spans 13 amino acids. With V trimmed by 6 bases and J by 3 bases, 5 bases remained unmatched. The CDR3 DNA reads TGTGCCAGCAACAGGGGTTATGACACTGAAGCTTTCTTT. This encodes CASNRGYDTEAFF.

The chain joins TRBV24-1 to TRBJ2-1; 11 bases map to TRBD2. This CDR3 contains 16 residues. V shed 4 bases, J shed 4 bases, and the junction held 5 bases outside the gene matches. The V gene's germline CDR1 is KGHDR and CDR2 SFDVKD. The CDR3 nucleotides are TGTGCCACCAGTGAACCTACTAGCGGGAGTTACAATGAGCAGTTCTTC. Amino acid sequence: CATSEPTSGSYNEQFF.

The rearrangement links TRBV4-1 to TRBJ2-2; no reliable D call. The CDR3 runs to 14 residues. Trimming left V 8 bases short and J 0 bases short, with 10 bases between. The germline CDR1 and CDR2 sequences are MGHRA and YSYEKL. The CDR3 region has the DNA TGCGCCAGCCGATGGGCAGCGAACACCGGGGAGCTGTTTTTT. Its translation is CASRWAANTGELFF.

The chain has TRBV14 and TRBJ2-7, with 12 bases matching TRBD1. Trimming cost V 5 bases and J 7 bases; bases outside gene matches: 9. CDR3 length: 15 amino acids. Germline CDR1 is SGHDN and CDR2 is FVKESK. CDR3 sequence reads: CASSWGTGGKDEQYF. CDR3 DNA: TGTGCCAGCAGCTGGGGGACAGGGGGCAAGGATGAGCAGTACTTC. The full variable domain, with the rest looked up from reference TRBV14 and TRBJ2-7, is EAGVTQFPSHSVIEKGQTVTLRCDPISGHDNLYWYRRVMGKEIKFLLHFVKESKQDESGMPNNRFLAERTGGTYSTLKVQPAELEDSGVYFCASSWGTGGKDEQYFGPGTRLTVT.

This chain links TRBV19 with TRBJ2-5; TRBD2 is a possible D gene (6 bases). The CDR3 runs 19 residues. The V end was cut by 5 bases, the J end by 1 base, with 26 bases between. The germline gives CDR1 LNHDA, CDR2 SQIVND (reference sequence). The CDR3 DNA follows: TGTGCCAGTAGTGGCAGGACTAAGTTGCCTATGTTGGGCCAAGAGACCCAGTACTTC. This translates into CASSGRTKLPMLGQETQYF.

The genes are TRBV4-1 and TRBJ1-4, with 7 positions matching TRBD1. Germline CDR1 MGHRA, CDR2 YSYEKL. Trimming removed 3 bases from V and 5 bases from J; junction bases left unmatched: 9. The CDR3 consists of 16 residues. The CDR3 nucleotides are TGCGCCAGCAGCCATAGCCGGGGACAGCGCAATGAAAAACTGTTTTTT. It codes for CASSHSRGQRNEKLFF.

The J gene is TRBJ1-5, the V gene TRBV30; the D is unclear. The CDR3 is made up of 13 amino acids. Trimming took off 2 bases at V and 0 bases at J, with 5 bases between the two ends. Per germline, CDR1 GTSNPN and CDR2 SVGIG (reference sequence). The CDR3 protein is CAWSSGSNQPQHF. The CDR3 nucleotides are TGTGCCTGGAGTTCGGGTAGCAATCAGCCCCAGCATTTT.

V usage is TRBV5-4 and J usage is TRBJ2-3; D remains ambiguous. In germline, CDR1 is SGHNT, CDR2 YYREEE (reference sequence). This CDR3 has 15 residues. The germline V and J ends were trimmed by 0 bases and 6 bases, with 14 bases remaining between them. CDR3 in amino acids: CASSLVHSEYDTQYF. DNA for the CDR3: TGTGCCAGCAGCTTGGTACATTCAGAATACGATACGCAGTATTTT.